These 9 T cell receptor beta chains were all obtained from the same sample, sequenced in a study of Ad26.COV2.S vaccination and SARS-CoV-2 variants. Clones were sequenced by immunoSEQ multiplex PCR, and TCRdb holds only the in-frame ones, with some missing. Among 440,000 or so clones listed, 90% were seen once. Treatment specified: about 20 received Ad26.COV2.S at low or high dose, single or two shots; 5 received placebo; per-sample allocation not given. Sample collection was performed on day 63 after the first vaccine or placebo injection. Source: peripheral blood, taken in a trial of Ad26.COV2.S vaccine versus placebo. These receptors came from a person aged 18-60 years who received the Ad26.COV2.S COVID-19 vaccine or a placebo.

This chain uses TRBV11-2 with TRBJ2-4; tentative D call: TRBD1 (6 bases). The CDR3 length is 13 residues. The germline V gene has CDR1 SGHAT and CDR2 FQNNGV. Trimming removed 6 bases at V and 4 bases at J, with 10 bases between. The CDR3 region is CASSTGWKNIQYF. The DNA of the CDR3 is TGTGCCAGCAGTACAGGGTGGAAAAACATTCAGTACTTC.

The V gene is TRBV10-3, the J gene TRBJ2-7, with 10 bases identical to TRBD2. The CDR3 totals 16 residues. CDR1 is ENHRY and CDR2 is SYGVKD in the germline V gene. The J segment lost 6 bases and the V segment lost 4 bases, leaving 12 bases of the junction unmatched. CDR3 amino acids: CAISVRSSGSFREQYF. In DNA form, the CDR3 reads TGTGCCATCAGTGTACGATCTAGCGGGAGTTTCCGCGAGCAGTACTTC.

This chain connects TRBV27 to TRBJ2-7; D is possibly TRBD2 (5 bases). The CDR3 sequence is 16 residues long. The germline V gene has CDR1 MNHEY and CDR2 SMNVEV (reference sequence). The germline V and J ends were trimmed by 3 bases and 8 bases, with 23 bases remaining between them. CDR3 sequence: CASSFPEDWIYVKQYF. The CDR3 DNA follows: TGTGCCAGCAGTTTCCCAGAGGACTGGATCTACGTCAAGCAGTACTTC.

The genes are TRBV7-9 and TRBJ1-2; possible D gene TRBD1, 5 bases. V gave up 6 bases and J gave up 1 base, with 12 bases separating them. CDR3 length equals 14 residues. Germline values: CDR1 SEHNR, CDR2 FQNEAQ (reference sequence). This CDR3 is CASRAGGSNYGYTF. The DNA of the CDR3 is TGTGCCAGCAGAGCCGGGGGGAGTAACTATGGCTACACCTTC.

This sequence joins TRBV6-2 or TRBV6-3 and TRBJ2-1; TRBD2 matches at 10 bases. Germline trimming cut 3 bases from V and 5 bases from J; bases unmatched to any gene: 13. The CDR3 consists of 18 residues. Germline V gene data show CDR1 as MNHEY and CDR2 as SVGEGT. CDR3 sequence (DNA): TGTGCCAGCAGTTATGGGCTGGCTAGCGGGAGTCTGGACAATGAGCAGTTCTTC. Encoded protein: CASSYGLASGSLDNEQFF.

This chain links TRBV4-3 with TRBJ2-2; no firm D call. CDR3 length: 15 residues. V lost 1 base, J lost 4 bases, and 10 bases lay in between. Germline-derived CDR1 and CDR2 are LGHNA and YSLEER. The CDR3 region is CASSQVSSFTGELFF. The DNA for the CDR3 is TGCGCCAGCAGCCAAGTCTCCAGCTTCACCGGGGAGCTGTTTTTT.

Regarding this clone: The same CDR3 is also encoded by other DNA sequences in this sample. V is TRBV6-2 or TRBV6-3 and J is TRBJ2-7; the D gene is possibly TRBD1 (6 bases). The CDR3 has 14 amino acids. Trimming removed 3 bases at V and 2 bases at J, with 11 bases between. Germline lookup yields CDR1 MNHEY and CDR2 SVGEGT. CDR3 coding DNA: TGTGCCAGCAGTTATGGGCAGGGGACCTACGAGCAGTACTTC. Translating it yields CASSYGQGTYEQYF.

This chain connects TRBV10-1 to TRBJ1-5, with 9 nucleotides matching TRBD1. V was pared by 7 bases and J by 9 bases, with 10 bases of the junction left unmatched. Germline CDR1 WNHNN, CDR2 SYGVQD (reference sequence). CDR3 length equals 14 residues. The CDR3 protein is CASNFSTGGVPQHF. CDR3 bases: TGCGCCAGCAATTTCTCGACAGGGGGGGTGCCCCAGCATTTT.

This chain connects TRBV15 to TRBJ2-7; 14 nucleotides align to TRBD2. The CDR3 runs 15 residues. Germline V lookup: CDR1 LNHNV, CDR2 YYDKDF (reference sequence). V lost 5 bases to trimming and J lost 4 bases; unmatched junction nucleotides: 4. The CDR3 nucleotides are TGTGCCACCAGCCCGGGACTAGCGGGAGAGTACGAGCAGTACTTC. This gives the protein CATSPGLAGEYEQYF. Drawing the rest from reference TRBV15 and TRBJ2-7, the complete variable domain is DAMVIQNPRYQVTQFGKPVTLSCSQTLNHNVMYWYQQKSSQAPKLLFHYYDKDFNNEADTPDNFQSRRPNTSFCFLDIRSPGLGDTAMYLCATSPGLAGEYEQYFGPGTRLTVT.